This T cell receptor (beta chain) originates from a study of early T cells in non-severe SARS-CoV-2 infection. Study background: Sequenced material consisted of bulk RNA (from unsorted whole blood), and chains were unpaired.

Trimming stripped 8 bases from V and 1 base from J, with 11 bases between. The length of the CDR3 is 14 residues. This clonotype was counted ten times or more. Unique molecular identifiers (one per individual cDNA molecule) were attached. TCRdb reprocessed the 5' RACE reads via MiXCR and lists one record per CDR3 protein. Found here are about 27,000 distinct CDR3 sequences, about 2.7% of them singletons; the top ten hold more than 0.55%. The receptor comes from an adult who was a healthcare worker with PCR-confirmed SARS-CoV-2 infection or an uninfected control (not recorded which). The chain carries TRBV12-3 or TRBV12-4 and TRBJ1-4; D gene ambiguous. The sequencing input was whole blood. The CDR3 bases are TGTGCCAGCCGCCTCCGGGGAACTAATGAAAAACTGTTTTTT. Translating gives CASRLRGTNEKLFF.